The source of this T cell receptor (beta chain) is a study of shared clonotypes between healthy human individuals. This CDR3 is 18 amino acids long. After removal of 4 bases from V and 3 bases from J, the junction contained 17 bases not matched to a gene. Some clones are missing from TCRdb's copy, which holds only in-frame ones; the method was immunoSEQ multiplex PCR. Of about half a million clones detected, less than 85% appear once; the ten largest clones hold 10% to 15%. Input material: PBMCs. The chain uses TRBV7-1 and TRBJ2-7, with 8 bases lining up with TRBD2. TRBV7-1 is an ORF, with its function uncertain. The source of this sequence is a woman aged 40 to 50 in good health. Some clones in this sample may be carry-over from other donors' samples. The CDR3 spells CASSFLAGRSLGNYEQYF. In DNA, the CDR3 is TGTGCCAGCAGCTTTTTAGCGGGACGAAGCCTAGGGAACTACGAGCAGTACTTC.